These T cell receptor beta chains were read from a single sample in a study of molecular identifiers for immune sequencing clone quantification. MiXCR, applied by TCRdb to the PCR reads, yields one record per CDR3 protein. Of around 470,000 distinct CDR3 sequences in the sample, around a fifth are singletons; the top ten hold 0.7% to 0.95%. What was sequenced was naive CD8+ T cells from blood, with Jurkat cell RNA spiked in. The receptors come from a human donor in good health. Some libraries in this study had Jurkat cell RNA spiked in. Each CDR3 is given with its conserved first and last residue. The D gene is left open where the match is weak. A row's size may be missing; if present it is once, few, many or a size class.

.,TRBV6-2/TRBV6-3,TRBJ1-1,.,TGTGCCAGCAGTTACTCCTGGCCGCAAGTGAACACTGAAGCTTTCTTT,CASSYSWPQVNTEAFF
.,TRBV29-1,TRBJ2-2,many,TGCAGCGTTGAAGACGGACAATCGGAGGAGCTGTTTTTT,CSVEDGQSEELFF
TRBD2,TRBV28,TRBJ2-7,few,TGTGCCAGCAGTTTCCTGGGACTAGCGCGTTTTATAGACGAGCAGTACTTC,CASSFLGLARFIDEQYF
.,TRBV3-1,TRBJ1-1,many,TGTGCCAGCAGCATAGGATGGGGATTTGGGTCCTCCACTGAAGCTTTCTTT,CASSIGWGFGSSTEAFF
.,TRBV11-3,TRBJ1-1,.,TGTGCCAGCAGCGTGGCAGGGGTCACTGAAGCTTTCTTT,CASSVAGVTEAFF
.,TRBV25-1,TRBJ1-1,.,TGTGCCAGCAGTCCGCCGGGCCCGGTAGCTGAAGCTTTCTTT,CASSPPGPVAEAFF
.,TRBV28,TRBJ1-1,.,TGTGCCAGCAGTTTTATCGTAAGCACTGAATCTTTCTTT,CASSFIVSTESFF
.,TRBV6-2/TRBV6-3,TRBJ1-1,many,TGTGCCAGCAGTCACAGGACGTTGGCTGAAGCTTTCTTT,CASSHRTLAEAFF
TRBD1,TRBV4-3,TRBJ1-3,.,TGCGCCAGCAGCCCGTATACAGGGGGCGCCGGAAACACCATATATTTT,CASSPYTGGAGNTIYF
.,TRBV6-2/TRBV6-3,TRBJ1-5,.,TGTGCCAGCAGTTACCCGCGGTTGGGCGACGGGAAACAGCCCCAGCATTTT,CASSYPRLGDGKQPQHF
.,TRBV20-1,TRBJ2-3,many,TGCAGTGCAGATTTAGGGGGAGATACGCAGTATTTT,CSADLGGDTQYF
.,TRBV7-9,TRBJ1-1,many,TGTGCCAGCAGCTTAAGGGCTTCTCCTGAAGCTTTCTTT,CASSLRASPEAFF
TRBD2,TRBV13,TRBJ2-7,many,TGTGCCAGCAGCTCCGGACTAGCGCGCGAGCAGTACTTC,CASSSGLAREQYF
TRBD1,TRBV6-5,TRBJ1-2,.,TGTGCCAGCAGCGGACAGGGGGGAACCTATGGCTACACCTTC,CASSGQGGTYGYTF
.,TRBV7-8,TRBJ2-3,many,TGTGCCAGCAGCCCCCGGGACGGACCTAGCACAGATACGCAGTATTTT,CASSPRDGPSTDTQYF
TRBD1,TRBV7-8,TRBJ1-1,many,TGTGCCAGCAGCTTATGGACAGGGCTAGCTTCGAACACTGAAGCTTTCTTT,CASSLWTGLASNTEAFF
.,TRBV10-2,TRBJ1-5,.,TGCGCCAGCAGTGGGGTAGGACGGGATCAGCCCCAGCATTTT,CASSGVGRDQPQHF
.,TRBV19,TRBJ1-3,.,TGTGCCAGTAGCTTAGGTTCTTTAGTAGGTTTTTCGGCTGGAAACACCATATATTTT,CASSLGSLVGFSAGNTIYF
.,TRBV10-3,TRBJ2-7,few,TGTGCCATCAGTGGCTCTAGCGACTACTACGAGCAGTACTTC,CAISGSSDYYEQYF
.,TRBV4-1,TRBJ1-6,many,TGCGCCAGCAGCCAAGATCCCGCAGGCATACATTCACCCCTCCACTTT,CASSQDPAGIHSPLHF
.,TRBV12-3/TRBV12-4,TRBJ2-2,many,TGTGCCTCCCTTACCCGGAACACCGGGGAGCTGTTTTTT,CASLTRNTGELFF
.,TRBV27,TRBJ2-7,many,TGTGCCAGCAGTTTAGCGGGCCTCTCCTACGAGCAGTACTTC,CASSLAGLSYEQYF
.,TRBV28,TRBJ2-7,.,TGTGCCAGCAGTTTACATTCAACAACCTACGAGCAGTACTTC,CASSLHSTTYEQYF
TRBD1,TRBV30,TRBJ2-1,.,TGTGCCTGGACGGGGACAGTAATTTTTTACAATGAGCAGTTCTTC,CAWTGTVIFYNEQFF
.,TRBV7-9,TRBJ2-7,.,TGTGCCAGCAGCTTACCCACAAGAGAGACAACCTACGAGCAGTACTTC,CASSLPTRETTYEQYF
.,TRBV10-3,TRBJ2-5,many,TGTGCCATCAGTGGTCAGACCCAAGAGACCCAGTACTTC,CAISGQTQETQYF
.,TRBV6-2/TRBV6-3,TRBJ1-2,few,TGTGCCAGCAGTTATGGCAGGGAGATCTATGGCTACACCTTC,CASSYGREIYGYTF
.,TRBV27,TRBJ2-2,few,TGTGCCAGCAGTATATCGTGGAACACCGGGGAGCTGTTTTTT,CASSISWNTGELFF
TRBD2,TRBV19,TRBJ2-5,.,TGTGCCTGTAGTATAGTCATAGGGGAGGGAGAGACCCAGTACTTC,CACSIVIGEGETQYF
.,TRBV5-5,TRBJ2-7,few,TGTGCCAGCAGCCACAACAGGGCCCTCTCCTACGAGCAGTACTTC,CASSHNRALSYEQYF
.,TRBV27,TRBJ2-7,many,TGTGCCAGCAGTTCCGGACAGCCCTACGAGCAGTACTTC,CASSSGQPYEQYF
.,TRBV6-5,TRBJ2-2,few,TGTGCCAGCAGTTACTCTTCCGGGTCGGGCACCGGGGAGCTGTTTTTT,CASSYSSGSGTGELFF
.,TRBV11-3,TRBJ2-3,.,TGTGCCAGCAGCCACACCGGGGGAGTCAGCACAGATACGCAGTATTTT,CASSHTGGVSTDTQYF
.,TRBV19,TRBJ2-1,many,TGTGCCAGTAGTGTGCACAATGAGCAGTTCTTC,CASSVHNEQFF
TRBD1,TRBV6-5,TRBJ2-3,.,TGTGCCAGCAGTTTGAACAGGGGGCTGAGCACAGATAGGCAGTATTTT,CASSLNRGLSTDRQYF
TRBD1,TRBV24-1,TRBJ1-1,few,TGTGCCACCAGTGATGGGGCGTGGGGACAGATGAACACTGAAGCTTTCTTT,CATSDGAWGQMNTEAFF
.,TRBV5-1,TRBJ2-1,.,TGCGCCAGCAGCTCGGTTAGCGATGAGCAGTTCTTC,CASSSVSDEQFF
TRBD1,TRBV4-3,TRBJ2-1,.,TGCGCCAGCAGCCACCTGACAGGGAGCAATGAGCAGTTCTTC,CASSHLTGSNEQFF
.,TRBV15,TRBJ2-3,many,TGTGCCACCAGCAGAGACGACACCCAAGACTACACAGATACGCAGTATTTT,CATSRDDTQDYTDTQYF
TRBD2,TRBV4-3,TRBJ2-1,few,TGCGCCAGCAGCCAATTTGGGGCTAGCGGGGATGAGCAGTTCTTC,CASSQFGASGDEQFF
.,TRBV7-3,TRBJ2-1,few,TGTGCCAGCAGCTTTAGCGCCACTACCTACAATGAGCAGTTCTTC,CASSFSATTYNEQFF
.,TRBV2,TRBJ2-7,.,TGTGCCAGCAGTGAGGGGCAGCCTGGAAATATCTACGTGCAGTACTTC,CASSEGQPGNIYVQYF
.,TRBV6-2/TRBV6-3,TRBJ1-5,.,TGTGCCAGCGGTCAGCCCCAGCATTTT,CASGQPQHF
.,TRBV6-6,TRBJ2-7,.,TGTGCCAGCATCCTTAACATCGGGGGCCCTTCCTACGAGCAGTACTTC,CASILNIGGPSYEQYF
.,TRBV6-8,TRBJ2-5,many,TGTGCCAGCAGCCCCCCGGTCCTAAAGGGAGAGACCCAGTACTTC,CASSPPVLKGETQYF
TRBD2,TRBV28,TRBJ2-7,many,TGTGCCAGCAGTTTACAGGGACTAGACGAGCAGTACTTC,CASSLQGLDEQYF
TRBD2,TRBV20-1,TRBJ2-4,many,TGCAGTGCTATATGGCCGGGTAGCGGGTCGACCAAAAACATTCAGTACTTC,CSAIWPGSGSTKNIQYF
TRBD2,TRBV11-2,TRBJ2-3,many,TGTGCCAGCAGATTGACTAGCGGGAACTCAGATACGCAGTATTTT,CASRLTSGNSDTQYF
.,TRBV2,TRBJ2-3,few,TGTGCCAGCAGTCGGGTAGGGGTGGGTCGTAGCACAGATACGCAGTATTTT,CASSRVGVGRSTDTQYF
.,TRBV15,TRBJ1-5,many,TGTGCCACCAGCAGAATCGAAATCAATCAGCCCCAGCATTTT,CATSRIEINQPQHF
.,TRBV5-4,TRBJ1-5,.,TGTGCCAGCAGCTTTCGGGGGGCTCAGCCCCAGCATTTT,CASSFRGAQPQHF
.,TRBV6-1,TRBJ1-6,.,TGTGCCAGCAGTGAAGTGGCAGGGGTGTATAATTCACCCCTCCACTTT,CASSEVAGVYNSPLHF
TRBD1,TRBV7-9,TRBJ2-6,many,TGTGCCAGCAGCGGGACAGACACACTCTCTGGGGCCAACGTCCTGACTTTC,CASSGTDTLSGANVLTF
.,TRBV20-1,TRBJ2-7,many,TGCAGTGCTAGAGCACAGGGCACCGGGCAGTACTTC,CSARAQGTGQYF
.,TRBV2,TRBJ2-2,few,TGTGCCATTACGGGGGACACCGGGGAGCTGTTTTTT,CAITGDTGELFF
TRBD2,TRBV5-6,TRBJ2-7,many,TGTGCCAGCAGCCTGACTAGCGGGGTCTCCTACGAGCAGTACTTC,CASSLTSGVSYEQYF
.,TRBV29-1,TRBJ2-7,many,TGCAGCGTTGAAGGCAGGGGAAGCGAGCAGTACTTC,CSVEGRGSEQYF
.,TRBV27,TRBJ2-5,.,TGTGCCAGCAGTTACTGGGACCGAGCCGTGGGCCCCGAAGAGACCCAGTACTTC,CASSYWDRAVGPEETQYF
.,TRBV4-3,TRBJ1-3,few,TGCGCCAGCAGCCCGACAATAATGGGAAACACCATATATTTT,CASSPTIMGNTIYF
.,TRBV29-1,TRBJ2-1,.,TGCAGCGTTGGTTTGTTTGGCGATGGTGAGCAGTTCTTC,CSVGLFGDGEQFF